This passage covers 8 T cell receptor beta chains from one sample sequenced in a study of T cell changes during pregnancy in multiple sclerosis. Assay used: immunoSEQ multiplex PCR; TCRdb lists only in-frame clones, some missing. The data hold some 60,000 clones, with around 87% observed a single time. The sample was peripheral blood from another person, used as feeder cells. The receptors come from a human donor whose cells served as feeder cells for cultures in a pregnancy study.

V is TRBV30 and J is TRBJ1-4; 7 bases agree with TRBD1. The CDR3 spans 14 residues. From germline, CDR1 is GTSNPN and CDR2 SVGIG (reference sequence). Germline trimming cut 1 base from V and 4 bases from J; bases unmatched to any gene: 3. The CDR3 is CAWSAGTVNEKLFF. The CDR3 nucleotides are TGTGCCTGGAGTGCGGGGACAGTTAATGAAAAACTGTTTTTT. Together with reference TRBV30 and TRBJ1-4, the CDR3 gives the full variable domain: SQTIHQWPATLVQPVGSPLSLECTVEGTSNPNLYWYRQAAGRGLQLLFYSVGIGQISSEVPQNLSASRPQDRQFILSSKKLLLSDSGFYLCAWSAGTVNEKLFFGSGTQLSVL.

CDR3 protein: CASSQAASGGLDTQYF. DNA of the CDR3: TGCGCCAGCAGCCAAGCGGCTAGCGGGGGTCTCGATACGCAGTATTTT. The J gene is TRBJ2-3, the V gene TRBV4-3; 10 positions match TRBD2. The CDR3 runs to 16 residues. CDR1 is LGHNA and CDR2 is YSLEER in the germline V gene. V shed 1 base and J 6 bases; nucleotides not matched to a gene: 7.

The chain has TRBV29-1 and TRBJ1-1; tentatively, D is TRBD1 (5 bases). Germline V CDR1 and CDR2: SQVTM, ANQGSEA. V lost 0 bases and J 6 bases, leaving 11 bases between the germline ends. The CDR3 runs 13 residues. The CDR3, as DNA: TGCAGCGTTGAAGATCACGAAGGGGCTGAAGCTTTCTTT. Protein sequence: CSVEDHEGAEAFF.

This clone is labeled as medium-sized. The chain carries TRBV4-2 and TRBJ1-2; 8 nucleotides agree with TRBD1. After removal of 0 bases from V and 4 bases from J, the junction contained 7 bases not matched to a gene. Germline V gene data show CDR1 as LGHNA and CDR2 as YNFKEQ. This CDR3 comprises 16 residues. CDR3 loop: CASSQDNTGGGYGYTF. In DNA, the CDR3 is TGTGCCAGCAGCCAAGACAATACAGGGGGAGGCTATGGCTACACCTTC.

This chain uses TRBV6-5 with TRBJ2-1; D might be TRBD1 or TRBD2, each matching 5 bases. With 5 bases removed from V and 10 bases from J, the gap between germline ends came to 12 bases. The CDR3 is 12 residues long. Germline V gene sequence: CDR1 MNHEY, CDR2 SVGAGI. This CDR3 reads CASSGTLREQFF. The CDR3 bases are TGTGCCAGCAGTGGGACCCTTAGAGAGCAGTTCTTC.

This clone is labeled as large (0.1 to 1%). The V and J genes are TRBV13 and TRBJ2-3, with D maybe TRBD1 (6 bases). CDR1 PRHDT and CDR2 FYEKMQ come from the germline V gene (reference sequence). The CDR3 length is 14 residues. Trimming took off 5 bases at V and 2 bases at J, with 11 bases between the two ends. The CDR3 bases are TGTGCCAGCAGCACCCGGACAGCCACAGATACGCAGTATTTT. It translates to CASSTRTATDTQYF.

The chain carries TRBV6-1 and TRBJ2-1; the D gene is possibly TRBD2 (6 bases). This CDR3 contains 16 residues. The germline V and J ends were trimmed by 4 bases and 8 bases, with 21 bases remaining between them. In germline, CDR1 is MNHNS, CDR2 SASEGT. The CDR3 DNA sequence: TGTGCCAGCAGTGCCCTCGGGAGCCCCTCGGGCGATGAGCAGTTCTTC. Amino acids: CASSALGSPSGDEQFF.

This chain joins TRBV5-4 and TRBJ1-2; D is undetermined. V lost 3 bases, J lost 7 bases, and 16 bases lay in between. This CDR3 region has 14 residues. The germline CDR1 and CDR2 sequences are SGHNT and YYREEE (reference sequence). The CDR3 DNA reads TGTGCCAGCAGCTCAGGACCTGCATCGGCTGGCTACACCTTC. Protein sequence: CASSSGPASAGYTF.